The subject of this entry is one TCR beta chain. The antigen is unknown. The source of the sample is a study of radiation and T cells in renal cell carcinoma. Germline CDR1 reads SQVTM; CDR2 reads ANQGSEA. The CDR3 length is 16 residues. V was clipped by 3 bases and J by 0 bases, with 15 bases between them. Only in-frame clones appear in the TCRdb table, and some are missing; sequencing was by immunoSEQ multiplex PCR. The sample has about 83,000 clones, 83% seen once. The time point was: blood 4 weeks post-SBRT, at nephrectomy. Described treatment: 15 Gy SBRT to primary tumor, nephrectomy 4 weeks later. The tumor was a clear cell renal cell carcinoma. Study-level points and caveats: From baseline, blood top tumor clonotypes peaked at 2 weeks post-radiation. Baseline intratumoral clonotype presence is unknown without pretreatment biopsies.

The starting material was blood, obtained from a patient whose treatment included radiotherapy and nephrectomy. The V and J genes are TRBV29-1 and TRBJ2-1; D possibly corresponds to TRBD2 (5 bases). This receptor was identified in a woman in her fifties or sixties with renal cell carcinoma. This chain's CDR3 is CSVDDFAGSSYNEQFF. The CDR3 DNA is TGCAGCGTTGATGATTTTGCGGGTAGCTCCTACAATGAGCAGTTCTTC.